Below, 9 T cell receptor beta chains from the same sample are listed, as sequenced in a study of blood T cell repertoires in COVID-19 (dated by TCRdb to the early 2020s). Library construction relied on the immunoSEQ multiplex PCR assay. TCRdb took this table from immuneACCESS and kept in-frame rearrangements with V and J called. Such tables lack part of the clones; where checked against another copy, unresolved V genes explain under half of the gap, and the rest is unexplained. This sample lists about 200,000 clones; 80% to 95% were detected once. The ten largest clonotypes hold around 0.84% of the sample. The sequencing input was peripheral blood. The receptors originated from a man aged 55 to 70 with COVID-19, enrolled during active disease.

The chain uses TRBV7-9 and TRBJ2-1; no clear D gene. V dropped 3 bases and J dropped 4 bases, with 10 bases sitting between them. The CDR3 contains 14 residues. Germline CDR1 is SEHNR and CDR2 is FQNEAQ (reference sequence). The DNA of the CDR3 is TGTGCCAGCAGCTTCGTAGGCGGTTACAATGAGCAGTTCTTC. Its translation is CASSFVGGYNEQFF.

The CDR3 region has the DNA TGTGCCAGCAGCTTCCAAGGGACAGGGAATGAAAAACTGTTTTTT. It specifies CASSFQGTGNEKLFF. The V gene is TRBV7-9, the J gene TRBJ1-4, with 9 nucleotides matching TRBD1. With 3 bases clipped from V and 5 bases from J, the junction kept 4 bases outside the gene matches. CDR1 is SEHNR, CDR2 FQNEAQ, per germline (reference sequence). The CDR3 contains 15 residues.

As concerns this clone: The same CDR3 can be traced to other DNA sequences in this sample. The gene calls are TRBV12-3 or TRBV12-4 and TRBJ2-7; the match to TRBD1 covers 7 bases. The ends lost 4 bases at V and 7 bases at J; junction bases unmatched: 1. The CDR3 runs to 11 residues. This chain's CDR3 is CASSSGGEQYF. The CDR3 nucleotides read TGTGCCAGCAGTTCAGGGGGAGAGCAGTACTTC.

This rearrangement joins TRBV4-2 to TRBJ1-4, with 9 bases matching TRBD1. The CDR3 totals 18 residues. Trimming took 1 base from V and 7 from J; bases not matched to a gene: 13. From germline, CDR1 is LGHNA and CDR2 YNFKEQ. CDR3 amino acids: CASSQGGQGIGRGEKLFF. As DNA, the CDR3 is TGTGCCAGCAGCCAAGGCGGACAGGGGATTGGTCGGGGTGAAAAACTGTTTTTT.

CDR3 residues: CASSTGWGRSSYNEQFF. The CDR3, as DNA: TGTGCCAGCAGCACTGGATGGGGGCGGTCCTCCTACAATGAGCAGTTCTTC. V and J are TRBV27 and TRBJ2-1, with D perhaps TRBD1 (6 bases). The CDR3 is 17 residues long. Trimming pared 6 bases from V and 0 bases from J, leaving 18 bases between. CDR1 is MNHEY, CDR2 SMNVEV, per germline (reference sequence).

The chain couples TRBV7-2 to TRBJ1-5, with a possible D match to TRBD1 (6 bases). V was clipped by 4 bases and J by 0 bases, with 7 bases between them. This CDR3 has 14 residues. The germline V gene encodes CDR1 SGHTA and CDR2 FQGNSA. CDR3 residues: CASSSQGSNQPQHF. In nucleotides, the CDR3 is TGTGCCAGCAGCTCACAGGGTAGCAATCAGCCCCAGCATTTT.

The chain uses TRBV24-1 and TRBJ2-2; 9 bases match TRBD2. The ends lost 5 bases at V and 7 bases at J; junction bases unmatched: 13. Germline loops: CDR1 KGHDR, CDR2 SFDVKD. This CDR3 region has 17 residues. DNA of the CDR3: TGTGCCACCAGTGCCCGGGGCGGGGGGGCTGCGGACGGGGAGCTGTTTTTT. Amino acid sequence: CATSARGGGAADGELFF.

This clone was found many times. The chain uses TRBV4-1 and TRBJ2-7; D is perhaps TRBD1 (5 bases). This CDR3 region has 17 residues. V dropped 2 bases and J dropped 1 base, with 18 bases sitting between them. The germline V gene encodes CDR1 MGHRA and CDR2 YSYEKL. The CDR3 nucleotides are TGCGCCAGCAGCCAACAGGACCAGGGTTCCCCTTCCTACGAGCAGTACTTC. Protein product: CASSQQDQGSPSYEQYF.

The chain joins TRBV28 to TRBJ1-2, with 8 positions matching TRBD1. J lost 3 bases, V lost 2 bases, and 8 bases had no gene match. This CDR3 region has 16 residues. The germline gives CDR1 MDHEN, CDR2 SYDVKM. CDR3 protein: CASSLQGARGDYGYTF. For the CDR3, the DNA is TGTGCCAGCAGTTTACAGGGGGCGCGAGGGGACTATGGCTACACCTTC.